The rows below give T cell receptor beta chains drawn from one sample of a study of blood T cell repertoires in COVID-19. TCRdb keeps only in-frame clones here, not all; method: immunoSEQ multiplex PCR. Of almost 80,000 clones in the sample, roughly four fifths are singletons; the top ten hold approximately 39%. Sequencing used peripheral blood. The receptors come from a woman aged 65 to 85 with acute or convalescent COVID-19. CDR3s include the opening cysteine and the closing phenylalanine or tryptophan. The order of the fields is J gene, D gene, CDR3 length, V gene, clone size, CDR3 protein, CDR3 DNA. The D gene is left open where the match is weak. The size field is filled for only some rows; it gives once, few, many or a size class.

j_call: TRBJ2-2
d_call: NA
cdr3_length: 14
v_call: TRBV5-4
clone_size: NA
cdr3_aa: CASSASGNTGELFF
cdr3_nt: TGTGCCAGCAGCGCAAGCGGAAACACCGGGGAGCTGTTTTTT

j_call: TRBJ2-2
d_call: NA
cdr3_length: 16
v_call: TRBV18
clone_size: NA
cdr3_aa: CASSPRQTMNTGELFF
cdr3_nt: TGTGCCAGCTCACCAAGACAGACAATGAACACCGGGGAGCTGTTTTTT

j_call: TRBJ1-3
d_call: NA
cdr3_length: 15
v_call: TRBV29-1
clone_size: NA
cdr3_aa: CSVEGVGGSGNTIYF
cdr3_nt: TGCAGCGTTGAAGGGGTGGGGGGCTCTGGAAACACCATATATTTT

j_call: TRBJ2-5
d_call: NA
cdr3_length: 13
v_call: TRBV3-1/TRBV3-2
clone_size: NA
cdr3_aa: CASSQDPVETQYF
cdr3_nt: TGTGCCAGCAGCCAAGATCCGGTCGAGACCCAGTACTTC

j_call: TRBJ1-4
d_call: NA
cdr3_length: 15
v_call: TRBV5-1
clone_size: NA
cdr3_aa: CASSLVPGSDEKLFF
cdr3_nt: TGCGCCAGCAGCTTGGTGCCGGGGTCGGATGAAAAACTGTTTTTT

j_call: TRBJ1-2
d_call: NA
cdr3_length: 14
v_call: TRBV5-4
clone_size: NA
cdr3_aa: CASSLVGQHYGYTF
cdr3_nt: TGTGCCAGCAGCTTGGTAGGACAGCACTATGGCTACACCTTC

j_call: TRBJ2-3
d_call: TRBD2
cdr3_length: 19
v_call: TRBV5-1
clone_size: NA
cdr3_aa: CASSLDASGSRSLADTQYF
cdr3_nt: TGCGCCAGCAGCTTGGATGCTAGCGGGAGTCGGTCTCTCGCAGATACGCAGTATTTT

j_call: TRBJ1-5
d_call: NA
cdr3_length: 14
v_call: TRBV6-5
clone_size: NA
cdr3_aa: CASSYDGQNQPQHF
cdr3_nt: TGTGCCAGCAGTTACGACGGACAGAATCAGCCCCAGCATTTT

j_call: TRBJ2-1
d_call: TRBD2
cdr3_length: 14
v_call: TRBV27
clone_size: NA
cdr3_aa: CASSSGGSLNEQFF
cdr3_nt: TGTGCCAGCAGTTCTGGCGGGAGTCTCAATGAGCAGTTCTTC

j_call: TRBJ2-7
d_call: NA
cdr3_length: 15
v_call: TRBV15
clone_size: few
cdr3_aa: CATSRETQELDEQYF
cdr3_nt: TGTGCCACCAGCAGAGAGACACAGGAACTCGACGAGCAGTACTTC

j_call: TRBJ2-5
d_call: NA
cdr3_length: 17
v_call: TRBV10-1
clone_size: NA
cdr3_aa: CASSESTSADKQETQYF
cdr3_nt: TGCGCCAGCAGTGAGTCGACCAGCGCCGATAAACAAGAGACCCAGTACTTC

j_call: TRBJ2-7
d_call: TRBD1
cdr3_length: 14
v_call: TRBV27
clone_size: NA
cdr3_aa: CASSRGTGIYEQYF
cdr3_nt: TGTGCCAGCAGCCGCGGGACAGGGATCTACGAGCAGTACTTC

j_call: TRBJ1-5
d_call: NA
cdr3_length: 13
v_call: TRBV30
clone_size: NA
cdr3_aa: CACGQSSNQPQHF
cdr3_nt: TGTGCCTGTGGACAGAGTAGCAATCAGCCCCAGCATTTT

j_call: TRBJ1-2
d_call: NA
cdr3_length: 12
v_call: TRBV6-2/TRBV6-3
clone_size: NA
cdr3_aa: CASSSGSYGYTF
cdr3_nt: TGTGCCAGCAGTTCTGGCAGTTATGGCTACACCTTC

j_call: TRBJ1-2
d_call: NA
cdr3_length: 14
v_call: TRBV9
clone_size: NA
cdr3_aa: CASSVDLSPYGYTF
cdr3_nt: TGTGCCAGCAGCGTAGACTTATCCCCATATGGCTACACCTTC

j_call: TRBJ2-1
d_call: TRBD2
cdr3_length: 15
v_call: TRBV27
clone_size: NA
cdr3_aa: CASRQPGLADNEQFF
cdr3_nt: TGTGCCAGCAGACAGCCGGGACTAGCGGACAATGAGCAGTTCTTC

j_call: TRBJ2-3
d_call: NA
cdr3_length: 17
v_call: TRBV4-2
clone_size: NA
cdr3_aa: CASSPRFGTASTDTQYF
cdr3_nt: TGTGCCAGCAGCCCGAGGTTTGGGACTGCTAGCACAGATACGCAGTATTTT

j_call: TRBJ1-2
d_call: TRBD1
cdr3_length: 14
v_call: TRBV5-4
clone_size: NA
cdr3_aa: CASSLQGAPYGYTF
cdr3_nt: TGTGCCAGCAGCTTGCAGGGGGCACCCTATGGCTACACCTTC

j_call: TRBJ1-1
d_call: TRBD1
cdr3_length: 13
v_call: TRBV6-5
clone_size: NA
cdr3_aa: CASSQGVGARAFF
cdr3_nt: TGTGCCAGCTCTCAGGGGGTCGGGGCTCGGGCTTTCTTT

j_call: TRBJ1-2
d_call: TRBD1
cdr3_length: 15
v_call: TRBV5-5
clone_size: NA
cdr3_aa: CASSLSETGHYGYTF
cdr3_nt: TGTGCCAGCAGCTTGAGTGAGACAGGGCATTATGGCTACACCTTC

j_call: TRBJ2-7
d_call: TRBD2
cdr3_length: 17
v_call: TRBV28
clone_size: NA
cdr3_aa: CASNGNALAGITYEQYF
cdr3_nt: TGTGCCAGCAACGGAAACGCCTTAGCGGGGATAACCTACGAGCAGTACTTC

j_call: TRBJ1-1
d_call: NA
cdr3_length: 13
v_call: TRBV3-1/TRBV3-2
clone_size: NA
cdr3_aa: CATKTGPNTEAFF
cdr3_nt: TGTGCCACCAAAACAGGGCCGAACACTGAAGCTTTCTTT

j_call: TRBJ1-1
d_call: NA
cdr3_length: 14
v_call: TRBV6-5
clone_size: NA
cdr3_aa: CASSYSGTNTEAFF
cdr3_nt: TGTGCCAGCAGTTACAGCGGTACGAACACTGAAGCTTTCTTT

j_call: TRBJ2-1
d_call: NA
cdr3_length: 14
v_call: TRBV6-5
clone_size: NA
cdr3_aa: CASSYTSSYNEQFF
cdr3_nt: TGTGCCAGCAGTTACACGAGCTCCTACAATGAGCAGTTCTTC